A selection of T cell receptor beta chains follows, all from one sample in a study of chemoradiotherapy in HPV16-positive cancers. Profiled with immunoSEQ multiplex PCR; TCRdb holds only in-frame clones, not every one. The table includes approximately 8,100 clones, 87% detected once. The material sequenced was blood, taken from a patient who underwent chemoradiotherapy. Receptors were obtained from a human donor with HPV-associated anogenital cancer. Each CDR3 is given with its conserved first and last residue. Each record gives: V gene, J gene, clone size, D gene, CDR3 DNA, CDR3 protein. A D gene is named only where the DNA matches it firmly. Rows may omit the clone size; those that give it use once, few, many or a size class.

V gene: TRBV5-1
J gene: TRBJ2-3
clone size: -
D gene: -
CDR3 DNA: TGCGCCAGCAGACATTTGGGGGATACGCAGTATTTT
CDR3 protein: CASRHLGDTQYF

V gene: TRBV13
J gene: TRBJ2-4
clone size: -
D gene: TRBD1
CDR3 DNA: TGTGCCAGCAGCTTAGGCCCCGGGACAGGGGGCCCCAAAAACATTCAGTACTTC
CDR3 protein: CASSLGPGTGGPKNIQYF

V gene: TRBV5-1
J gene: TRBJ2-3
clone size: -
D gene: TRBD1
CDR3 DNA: TGCGCCAGCAGCTTGACGCCGGGACAGGGTACAGATACGCAGTATTTT
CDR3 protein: CASSLTPGQGTDTQYF

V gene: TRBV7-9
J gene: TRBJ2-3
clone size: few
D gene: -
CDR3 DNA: TGTGCCAGCAGCTTAGGGGGACTTTCTCACTCAGATACGCAGTATTTT
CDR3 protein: CASSLGGLSHSDTQYF

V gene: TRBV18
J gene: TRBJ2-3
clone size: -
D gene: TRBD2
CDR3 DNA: TGTGCCAGCTCACCACCGAGCGGGGGGGCCACAGATACGCAGTATTTT
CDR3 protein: CASSPPSGGATDTQYF

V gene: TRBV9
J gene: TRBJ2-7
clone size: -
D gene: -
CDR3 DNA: TGTGCCAGCAGCTTTCAGTCCAACCCCTACGAGCAGTACTTC
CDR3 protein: CASSFQSNPYEQYF

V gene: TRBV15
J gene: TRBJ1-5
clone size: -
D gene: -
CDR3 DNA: TGTGCCACCAGCAGGCAGGGGTATAGCAATCAGCCCCAGCATTTT
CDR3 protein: CATSRQGYSNQPQHF

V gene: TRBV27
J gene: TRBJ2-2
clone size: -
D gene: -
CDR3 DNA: TGTGCCAGCAGTTTAGTCATGAGTTACACCGGGGAGCTGTTTTTT
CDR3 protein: CASSLVMSYTGELFF

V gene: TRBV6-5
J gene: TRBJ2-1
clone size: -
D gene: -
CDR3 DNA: TGTGCCAGCACGGGGGATTCCTACAATGAGCAGTTCTTC
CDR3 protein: CASTGDSYNEQFF

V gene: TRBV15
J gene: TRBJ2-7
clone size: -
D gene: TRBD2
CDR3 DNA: TGTGCCACCAGCCCAGTCGGTAGCGGGGTGTACGAGCAGTACTTC
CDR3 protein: CATSPVGSGVYEQYF

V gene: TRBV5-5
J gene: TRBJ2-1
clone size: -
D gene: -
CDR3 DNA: TGTGCCAGCAGCTTCCCGGGGCGCATGAATGAGCAGTTCTTC
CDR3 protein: CASSFPGRMNEQFF

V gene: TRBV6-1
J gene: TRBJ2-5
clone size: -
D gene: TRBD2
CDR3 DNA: TGTGCCAGCAGTGAAGCAGGACTAGCGGGGGGGCCGCGGGAGACCCAGTACTTC
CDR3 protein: CASSEAGLAGGPRETQYF

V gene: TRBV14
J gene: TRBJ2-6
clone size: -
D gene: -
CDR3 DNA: TGTGCCAGCAGCCTAGGGGCGGCGGGGGCCAACGTCCTGACTTTC
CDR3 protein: CASSLGAAGANVLTF

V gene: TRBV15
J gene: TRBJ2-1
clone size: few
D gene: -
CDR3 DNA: TGTGCCACCACCACGGAGCGAGGGAACAATGAGCAGTTCTTC
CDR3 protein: CATTTERGNNEQFF